This TCR beta chain emerged from a study of CD8 T cells in ankylosing spondylitis. This clonotype was observed at least ten times. What it binds is unknown. Findings of the study overall: What seemed typical of ankylosing spondylitis blood was a TCR beta motif built from eight highly homologous variants.

TCRdb itself ran the 5' RACE reads through MiXCR, one entry per CDR3 protein. This table has under 150,000 distinct CDR3 sequences, approximately 10% appearing once. Per germline, CDR1 MGHDK and CDR2 SYGVNS. The CDR3 is made up of 14 amino acids. With V trimmed by 2 bases and J by 9 bases, 7 bases remained unmatched. Sequences were obtained from blood, either unsorted or a sorted T cell fraction (not recorded which). V gene TRBV25-1 combines with J gene TRBJ2-3, with 8 nucleotides matching TRBD2. This receptor was identified in a female donor with ankylosing spondylitis or in good health (not recorded which). The CDR3, as DNA: TGTGCCAGCAGTGAAGCCGTCGGGAGGGGGACGCAGTATTTT. This encodes CASSEAVGRGTQYF.